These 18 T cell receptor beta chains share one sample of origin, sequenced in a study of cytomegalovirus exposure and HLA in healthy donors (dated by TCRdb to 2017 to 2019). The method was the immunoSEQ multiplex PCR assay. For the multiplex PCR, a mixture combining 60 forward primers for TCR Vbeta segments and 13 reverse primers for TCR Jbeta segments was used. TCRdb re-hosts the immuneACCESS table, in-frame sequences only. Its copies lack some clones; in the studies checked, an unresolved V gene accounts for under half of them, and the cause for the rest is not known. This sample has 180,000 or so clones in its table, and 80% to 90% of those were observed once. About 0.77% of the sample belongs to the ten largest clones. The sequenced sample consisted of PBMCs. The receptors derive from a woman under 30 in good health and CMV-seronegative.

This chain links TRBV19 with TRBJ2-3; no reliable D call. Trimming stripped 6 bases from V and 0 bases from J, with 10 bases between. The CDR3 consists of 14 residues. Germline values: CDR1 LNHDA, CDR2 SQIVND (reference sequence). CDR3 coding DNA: TGTGCCAGTAGCCCGACTGCTAGCACAGATACGCAGTATTTT. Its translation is CASSPTASTDTQYF.

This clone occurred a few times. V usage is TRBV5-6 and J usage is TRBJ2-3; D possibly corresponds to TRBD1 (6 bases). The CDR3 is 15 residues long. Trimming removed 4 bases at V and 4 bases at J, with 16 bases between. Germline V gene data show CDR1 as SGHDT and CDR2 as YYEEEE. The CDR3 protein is CASSQGHLSADTQYF. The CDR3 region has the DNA TGTGCCAGCAGCCAGGGACACCTTAGTGCAGATACGCAGTATTTT.

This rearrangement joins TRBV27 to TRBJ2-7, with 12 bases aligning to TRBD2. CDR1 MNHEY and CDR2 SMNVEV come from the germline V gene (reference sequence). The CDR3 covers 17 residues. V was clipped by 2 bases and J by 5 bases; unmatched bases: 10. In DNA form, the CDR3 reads TGTGCCAGCAGTTTAAGCCTAGCGGGAGGGCCTGGCCACGAGCAGTACTTC. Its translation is CASSLSLAGGPGHEQYF.

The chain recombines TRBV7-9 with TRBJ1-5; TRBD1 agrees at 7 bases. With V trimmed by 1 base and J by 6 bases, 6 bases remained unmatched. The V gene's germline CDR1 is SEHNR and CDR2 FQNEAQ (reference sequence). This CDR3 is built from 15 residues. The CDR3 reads CASSLGDREVQPQHF. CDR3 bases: TGTGCCAGCAGCTTAGGCGACAGGGAAGTTCAGCCCCAGCATTTT.

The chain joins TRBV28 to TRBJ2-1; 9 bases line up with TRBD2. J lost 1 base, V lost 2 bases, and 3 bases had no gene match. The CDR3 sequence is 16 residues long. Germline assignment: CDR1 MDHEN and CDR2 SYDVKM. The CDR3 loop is CASSLLAGRSYNEQFF. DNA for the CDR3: TGTGCCAGCAGTTTACTAGCGGGACGATCCTACAATGAGCAGTTCTTC.

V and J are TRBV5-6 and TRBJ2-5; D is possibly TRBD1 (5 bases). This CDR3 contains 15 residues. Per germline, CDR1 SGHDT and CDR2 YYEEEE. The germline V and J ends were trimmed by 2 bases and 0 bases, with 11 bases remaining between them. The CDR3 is CASSFLQAYQETQYF. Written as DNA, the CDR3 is TGTGCCAGCAGCTTTCTACAGGCGTACCAAGAGACCCAGTACTTC.

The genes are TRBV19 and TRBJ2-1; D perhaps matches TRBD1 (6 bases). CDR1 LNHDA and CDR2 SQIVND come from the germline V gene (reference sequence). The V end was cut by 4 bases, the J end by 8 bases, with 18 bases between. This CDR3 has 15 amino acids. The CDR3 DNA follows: TGTGCCAGTAGTACGGCTACAGGGTTTTGGCATGAGCAGTTCTTC. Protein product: CASSTATGFWHEQFF.

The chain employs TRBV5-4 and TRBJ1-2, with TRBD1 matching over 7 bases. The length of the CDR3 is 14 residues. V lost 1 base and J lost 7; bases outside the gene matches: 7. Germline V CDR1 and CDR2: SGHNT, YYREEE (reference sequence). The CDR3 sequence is CASSLTDRAAGYTF. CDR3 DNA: TGTGCCAGCAGCTTGACTGACAGGGCGGCTGGCTACACCTTC.

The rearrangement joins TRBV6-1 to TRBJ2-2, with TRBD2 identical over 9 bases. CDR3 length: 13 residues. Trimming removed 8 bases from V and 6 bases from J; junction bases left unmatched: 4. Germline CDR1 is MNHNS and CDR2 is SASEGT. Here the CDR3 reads CASAGGRAGELFF. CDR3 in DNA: TGTGCCAGCGCGGGAGGGCGAGCCGGGGAGCTGTTTTTT.

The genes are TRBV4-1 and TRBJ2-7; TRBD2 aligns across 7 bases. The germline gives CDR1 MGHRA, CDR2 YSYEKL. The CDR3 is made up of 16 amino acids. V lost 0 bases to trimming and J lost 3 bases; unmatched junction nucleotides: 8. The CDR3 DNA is TGCGCCAGCAGCCAAGATACGGCTAGCGGATACTACGAGCAGTACTTC. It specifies CASSQDTASGYYEQYF.

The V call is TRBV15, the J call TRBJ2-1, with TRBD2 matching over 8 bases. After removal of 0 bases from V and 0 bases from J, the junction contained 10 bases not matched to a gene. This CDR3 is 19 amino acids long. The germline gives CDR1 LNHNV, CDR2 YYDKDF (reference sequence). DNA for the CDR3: TGTGCCACCAGCAGAGATATGGTTAGCGGGAAGAGCTCCTACAATGAGCAGTTCTTC. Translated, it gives CATSRDMVSGKSSYNEQFF.

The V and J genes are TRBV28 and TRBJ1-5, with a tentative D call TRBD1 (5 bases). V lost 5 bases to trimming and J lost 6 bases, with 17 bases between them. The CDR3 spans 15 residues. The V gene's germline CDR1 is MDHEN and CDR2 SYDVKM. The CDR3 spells CASSLPNRIGQPQHF. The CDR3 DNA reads TGTGCCAGCAGTCTGCCAAACAGGATTGGTCAGCCCCAGCATTTT.

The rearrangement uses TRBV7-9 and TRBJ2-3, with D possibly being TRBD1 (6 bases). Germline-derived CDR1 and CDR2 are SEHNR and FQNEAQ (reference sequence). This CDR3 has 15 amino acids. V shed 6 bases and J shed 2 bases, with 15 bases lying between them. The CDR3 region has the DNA TGTGCCAGCAGGGCATCAAACAGGGACACAGATACGCAGTATTTT. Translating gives CASRASNRDTDTQYF.

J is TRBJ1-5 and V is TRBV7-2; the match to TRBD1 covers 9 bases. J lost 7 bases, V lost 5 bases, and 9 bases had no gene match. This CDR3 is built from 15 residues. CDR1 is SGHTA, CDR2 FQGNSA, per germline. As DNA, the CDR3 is TGTGCCAGCAGCGCACTGACAGGGGGAGAGCAGCCCCAGCATTTT. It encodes CASSALTGGEQPQHF.

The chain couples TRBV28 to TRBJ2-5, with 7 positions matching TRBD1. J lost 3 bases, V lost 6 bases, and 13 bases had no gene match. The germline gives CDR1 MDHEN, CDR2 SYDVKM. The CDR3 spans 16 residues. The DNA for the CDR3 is TGTGCCAGCAGCCCACTTTTCGGGACAGAGGAAGAGACCCAGTACTTC. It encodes CASSPLFGTEEETQYF.

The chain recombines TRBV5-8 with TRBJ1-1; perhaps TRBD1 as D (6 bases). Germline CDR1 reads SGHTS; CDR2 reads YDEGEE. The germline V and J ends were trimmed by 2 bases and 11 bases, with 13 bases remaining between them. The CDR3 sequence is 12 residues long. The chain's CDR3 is CASSFGRGLAFF. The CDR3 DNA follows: TGTGCCAGCAGCTTTGGCAGGGGCCTTGCTTTCTTT.

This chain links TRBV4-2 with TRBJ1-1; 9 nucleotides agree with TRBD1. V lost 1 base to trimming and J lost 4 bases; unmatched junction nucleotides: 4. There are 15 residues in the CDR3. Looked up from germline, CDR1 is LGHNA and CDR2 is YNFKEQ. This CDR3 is CASSQGTGAATEAFF. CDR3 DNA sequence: TGTGCCAGCAGCCAAGGGACAGGGGCGGCCACTGAAGCTTTCTTT.

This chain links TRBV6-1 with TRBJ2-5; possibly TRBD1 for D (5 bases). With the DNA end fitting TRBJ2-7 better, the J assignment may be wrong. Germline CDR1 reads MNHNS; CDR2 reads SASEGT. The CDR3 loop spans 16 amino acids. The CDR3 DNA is TGTGCCAGCAGTGAACTAAGTCAGGGTAGCCCCTACGAGCAGTACTTC. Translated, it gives CASSELSQGSPYEQYF.